This TCR beta chain was recorded in a study of T-cell memory formation after mild COVID-19. Study details: The study found TCR clusters largely donor specific. Study-level results: Pre-infection memory already had some responding clones, implying cross-reactive memory joined. Contracting clones, day 15 to 85, had balanced CD4/CD8, and later expanders favored CD4+.

In this sample, this clonotype turned up a few times. Its specificity is unknown. Barcoded TCR alpha and TCR beta cDNA libraries with UMIs came from 5'RACE using constant-segment primers. Each CDR3 protein gets one entry after TCRdb re-called the 5' RACE reads with MiXCR. The data hold 350,000 to 450,000 distinct CDR3 sequences, with 24% observed a single time. Losses at the gene ends were 10 bases for V and 5 bases for J; bases not matched to a gene: 13. Germline V CDR1 and CDR2: KGHDR, SFDVKD. The CDR3 contains 16 residues. Material: PBMCs or a T cell subset sorted from them (not recorded which). The chain joins TRBV24-1 to TRBJ2-4; 10 bases agree with TRBD1. This TCR came from an adult woman who had mild COVID-19 (a few samples of this study predate the infection). Cell type and time point are not known. CDR3 sequence reads: CATKQGGQGPQNIQYF. The CDR3, as DNA: TGTGCCACAAAGCAGGGGGGACAGGGGCCCCAAAACATTCAGTACTTC.